This TCR beta chain was obtained from a study of spatial heterogeneity in lung cancer. Time point described: sample taken at primary tumor resection. Unsorted whole RNA from tumor, nontumor lung or frozen PBMC underwent sequencing. The donor population consisted of under 75 patients with untreated, early-stage non-small cell lung cancer. V was clipped by 1 base and J by 6 bases, with 8 bases between them. CDR3 size: 13 residues. Germline CDR1 SGHTA, CDR2 FQGTGA. TCRdb used MiXCR to reprocess the 5' RACE reads, holding one entry per CDR3 protein. This sample has around 26,000 distinct CDR3 sequences; more than 6.5% occur once, and the top ten carry roughly 13%. This clonotype is labeled medium-sized.

The TCR was taken from a male donor with early-stage non-small cell lung cancer. V is TRBV7-3 and J is TRBJ2-3; D uncertain. Sequences were derived from PBMCs, sampled at surgery. CDR3 coding DNA: TGTGCCAGCAGCTTAATATACGGTGATACGCAGTATTTT. This codes for CASSLIYGDTQYF.